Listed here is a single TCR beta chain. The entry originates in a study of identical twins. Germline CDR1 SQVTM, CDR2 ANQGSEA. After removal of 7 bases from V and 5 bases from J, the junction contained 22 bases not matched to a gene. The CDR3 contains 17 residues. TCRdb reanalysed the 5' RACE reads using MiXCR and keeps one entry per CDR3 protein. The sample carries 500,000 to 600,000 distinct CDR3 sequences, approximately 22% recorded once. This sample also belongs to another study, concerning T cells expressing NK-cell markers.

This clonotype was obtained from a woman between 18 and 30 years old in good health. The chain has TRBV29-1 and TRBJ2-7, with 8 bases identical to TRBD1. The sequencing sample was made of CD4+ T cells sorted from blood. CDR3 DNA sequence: TGCAGCGCTTATACAGGGGGTGATGTTAGTTACTCTAACGAGCAGTACTTC. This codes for CSAYTGGDVSYSNEQYF.